The source of this T cell receptor (beta chain) is a study of blood T cell repertoires in COVID-19 (dated by TCRdb to 2019 to 2021). In the study overall: The collaborator samples originated in the United States, Italy and Spain and spanned the acute and convalescent phases of COVID-19. The material from the prospective study consisted of cDNA or gDNA derived from T cells, B-cell-depleted T cells, or PBMCs. The dataset comprised deeply sampled blood TCRbeta repertoires from subjects exposed to, actively infected with, or recovered from COVID-19. A freely available public database, intended as a resource for researchers studying the immune response to SARS-CoV-2, is where the repertoires were released. The samples were drawn from two sources: the first 160 participants of the ongoing ImmuneRACE study, and 1,200 or so subjects contributed by 6 global collaborators. A de-identified subject ID, COVID-19 status, age in years and sex were almost always included in the sample metadata. Where HLA class I and class II types were available, the types were taken from metadata supplied by the sample provider, not from assay-based typing.

Each collaborating institution followed its own protocols to collect whole blood in K2EDTA tubes. For TCRbeta analysis, collaborators shipped samples as frozen whole blood, isolated PBMCs, or DNA extracted from either of those sample types. Trimming takes 1 base from V and 15 bases from J, and the germline ends sit 16 bases apart. Including cysteine and phenylalanine, the CDR3 has 13 amino acids. The read is trimmed to its CDR3 DNA, 39 bases read in frame from base 1. CDR1 and CDR2, looked up from the germline V gene (reference sequence), are LGHDT and YNNKEL. Beyond this particular receptor, the publication reports: The amount of clinical and demographic metadata varied by source and participant and was provided uncurated.

The immunoSEQ Assay, a bias-controlled multiplex PCR, was used to amplify TCRbeta CDR3 regions from genomic DNA. The authors' analysis ran thus. The number of nucleated cells in each sample was estimated from the amplification of reference gene primers within the assay. Sequence reads were collapsed and filtered to measure the absolute abundance of every unique TCRbeta CDR3 rearrangement. Productive Simpson clonality was computed per sample as the square root of Simpson's diversity index over productive rearrangements. TCRdb mirrors the immuneACCESS table, restricted to in-frame sequences. Some clones are absent from its copies; in checked studies, under half trace to an unresolved V gene, and the reason for the others is unknown. V, J and clone size reflect that table, while D and trimming were determined from the DNA. Within this sample are about 68,000 clones, with 89% of them counted one time only. The top ten clones comprise roughly 8.2% of the sample.

Note on this clone: Its antigen is unknown. Base qualities are not provided; no much larger clone lies one nucleotide away.

The sequence joins TRBV3-1 (or the pseudogene TRBV3-2) to TRBJ2-1; D gene: possibly TRBD2, on 5 matching bases. Material: peripheral blood. The receptor was isolated from a man aged 45-60 years with active COVID-19. CDR3 protein: CASSQGYAGGRFF. The DNA sequence is TGTGCCAGCAGCCAAGGATACGCGGGCGGTCGGTTCTTC.